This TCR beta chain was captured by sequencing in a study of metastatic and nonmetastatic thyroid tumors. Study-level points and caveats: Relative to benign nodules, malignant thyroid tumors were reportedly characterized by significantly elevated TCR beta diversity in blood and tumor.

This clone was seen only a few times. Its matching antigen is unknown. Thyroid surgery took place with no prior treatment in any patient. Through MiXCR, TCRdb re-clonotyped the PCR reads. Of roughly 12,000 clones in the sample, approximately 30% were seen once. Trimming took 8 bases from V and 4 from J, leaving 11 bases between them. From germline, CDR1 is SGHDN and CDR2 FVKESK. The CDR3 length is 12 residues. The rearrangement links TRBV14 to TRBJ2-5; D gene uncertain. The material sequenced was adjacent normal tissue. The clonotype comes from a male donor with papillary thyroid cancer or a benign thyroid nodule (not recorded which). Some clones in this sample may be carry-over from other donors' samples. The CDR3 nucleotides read TGTGCCAGCTCTCCCGGTGGAGAGACCCAGTACTTC. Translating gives CASSPGGETQYF.